Presented here are 13 T cell receptor beta chains from one specimen sequenced in a study of blood T cell repertoires in COVID-19. Assay: immunoSEQ multiplex PCR; the TCRdb copy retains only in-frame clones and omits some. The sample holds approximately 340,000 clones; 83% are singletons and the top ten take just under 3%. The sequenced sample was peripheral blood. The receptors shown here come from a man aged 25 to 40 with active or convalescent COVID-19.

This rearrangement joins TRBV7-8 to TRBJ2-7; 9 bases line up with TRBD1. The CDR3 spans 13 residues. Germline CDR1 is SGHVS and CDR2 is FQNEAQ. With 4 bases clipped from V and 5 bases from J, the junction kept 3 bases outside the gene matches. CDR3 DNA sequence: TGTGCCAGCAGCTACAGGGGGCGGAACGAGCAGTACTTC. It translates to CASSYRGRNEQYF.

The genes are TRBV4-3 and TRBJ1-6; a possible D gene is TRBD1 (5 bases). The CDR3 is made up of 19 amino acids. Per the germline V gene, CDR1 is LGHNA and CDR2 is YSLEER. Between the trimmed V and J ends, which lost 1 base and 0 bases, there was a span of 16 bases. CDR3 loop: CASSQAPRTQSSYNSPLHF. CDR3 DNA: TGCGCCAGCAGCCAAGCTCCCCGGACACAGAGCTCCTATAATTCACCCCTCCACTTT.

V usage is TRBV7-3 and J usage is TRBJ1-2, with a tentative D call TRBD1 (6 bases). The CDR3 runs 14 residues. The germline gives CDR1 SGHTA, CDR2 FQGTGA. With 5 bases removed from V and 5 bases from J, the gap between germline ends came to 15 bases. CDR3 amino acids: CASSRGASGYGYTF. CDR3 coding DNA: TGTGCCAGCAGCCGGGGGGCATCGGGATATGGCTACACCTTC.

This clone occurred once. V and J are TRBV6-6 and TRBJ2-1, with a weak D call TRBD2 (5 bases). Germline assignment: CDR1 MNHNY and CDR2 SVGAGI (reference sequence). V was cut by 7 bases and J by 8 bases, with 9 bases left in between. The CDR3 spans 11 residues. CDR3 DNA: TGTGCCAGCACCGACGGGGATGAGCAGTTCTTC. Amino acids: CASTDGDEQFF.

V is TRBV28 and J is TRBJ1-4; 10 bases fit TRBD1. Trimming took 6 bases from V and 0 from J; bases not matched to a gene: 7. The CDR3 is 17 amino acids. Germline loops: CDR1 MDHEN, CDR2 SYDVKM. The chain's CDR3 is CASRTGGAEATNEKLFF. The CDR3 nucleotides are TGTGCCAGCAGGACAGGGGGCGCAGAGGCAACTAATGAAAAACTGTTTTTT.

Written as DNA, the CDR3 is TGTGCCAGCAGCTTAACCGGGAACGAGCAGTACTTC. Translated: CASSLTGNEQYF. The gene calls are TRBV7-9 and TRBJ2-7; D possibly corresponds to TRBD2 (5 bases). The germline CDR1 and CDR2 sequences are SEHNR and FQNEAQ (reference sequence). The V end lost 2 bases, the J end lost 5 bases, and 7 bases lay between the germline ends. The CDR3 consists of 12 residues.

CDR3 nucleotide sequence: TGTGCCAGCAGTGAAGCGAAGGGTCTCCGGGACAGGGGGCATGGCTACACCTTC. It encodes CASSEAKGLRDRGHGYTF. V and J are TRBV2 and TRBJ1-2; TRBD1 agrees at 12 bases. V trimming: 0 bases; J trimming: 6 bases; junction bases outside the gene matches: 11. The CDR3 runs to 18 residues. The V gene's germline CDR1 is SNHLY and CDR2 FYNNEI.

V usage is TRBV9 and J usage is TRBJ2-3; 7 bases line up with TRBD2. This CDR3 has 15 residues. The V and J ends lost 5 bases and 2 bases, in that order; junction bases with no gene match: 8. Germline V gene sequence: CDR1 SGDLS, CDR2 YYNGEE. The CDR3 nucleotides are TGTGCCAGCAGGGCTACTAGCGCCATCACAGATACGCAGTATTTT. Amino acid sequence: CASRATSAITDTQYF.

The rearrangement joins TRBV27 to TRBJ1-5; 7 bases map to TRBD1. The CDR3 runs 15 residues. CDR1 and CDR2 (germline): MNHEY, SMNVEV (reference sequence). With V trimmed by 2 bases and J by 5 bases, 6 bases remained unmatched. CDR3 sequence (DNA): TGTGCCAGCAGTTTAAGGACAGGTGGGCATCAGCCCCAGCATTTT. Translation: CASSLRTGGHQPQHF.

This chain joins TRBV4-1 and TRBJ2-7; TRBD2 agrees at 11 bases. CDR3 size: 16 residues. In germline, CDR1 is MGHRA, CDR2 YSYEKL. V shed 3 bases and J 4 bases; nucleotides not matched to a gene: 8. CDR3 sequence reads: CASSQPTSGTSYEQYF. CDR3 sequence (DNA): TGCGCCAGCAGCCAGCCGACTAGCGGGACTTCGTACGAGCAGTACTTC.

This clone turned up a few times. The rearrangement joins TRBV6-1 to TRBJ1-2; 8 positions match TRBD1. The CDR3 is 16 amino acids. V gave up 3 bases and J gave up 4 bases; unmatched junction bases: 10. The germline V gene has CDR1 MNHNS and CDR2 SASEGT. The CDR3 DNA reads as TGTGCCAGCAGTGACCCAGGGCAGGGGGCTCTCTATGGCTACACCTTC. Amino acid sequence: CASSDPGQGALYGYTF.

This clone was seen only a few times. The J gene is TRBJ1-1, the V gene TRBV7-8; TRBD1 aligns across 9 bases. From germline, CDR1 is SGHVS and CDR2 FQNEAQ. The CDR3 totals 13 residues. J was trimmed by 4 bases and V by 4 bases; bases with no gene match: 1. The CDR3 DNA reads as TGTGCCAGCAGCTGGGGACAGGGCACTGAAGCTTTCTTT. Translating gives CASSWGQGTEAFF.

The chain links TRBV24-1 to TRBJ2-5; D may be TRBD1 (5 bases). V was clipped by 3 bases and J by 4 bases, with 23 bases between them. Germline CDR1 reads KGHDR; CDR2 reads SFDVKD. This CDR3 region has 18 residues. DNA for the CDR3: TGTGCCACCAGTGATGCCCTTCCTTCTCAGGGAAGTGGAGAGACCCAGTACTTC. Translated, it gives CATSDALPSQGSGETQYF.